The 27 T cell receptor beta chains listed next were all sequenced from one sample in a study of blood T cell repertoires in COVID-19. TCRdb keeps only in-frame clones here, not all; method: immunoSEQ multiplex PCR. The profile shows approximately 210,000 clones, roughly 81% of them singletons. Input material: peripheral blood. All receptors derive from a woman between 50 and 59 years old with active or convalescent COVID-19.

The chain combines TRBV6-5 with TRBJ1-3; 9 nucleotides match TRBD1. The CDR3 sequence is 14 residues long. With V trimmed by 6 bases and J by 4 bases, 4 bases remained unmatched. Per the germline V gene, CDR1 is MNHEY and CDR2 is SVGAGI. This CDR3 reads CASRWDRVGNTIYF. CDR3 bases: TGTGCCAGCAGGTGGGACAGGGTCGGAAACACCATATATTTT.

The gene calls are TRBV20-1 and TRBJ2-1; TRBD2 agrees at 8 bases. This CDR3 has 16 residues. With 3 bases clipped from V and 4 bases from J, the junction kept 11 bases outside the gene matches. Germline values: CDR1 DFQATT, CDR2 SNEGSKA (reference sequence). The CDR3, as DNA: TGCAGTGCTAGTTCCTCCGGGACTAGGGGATACAATGAGCAGTTCTTC. Translation gives CSASSSGTRGYNEQFF.

The rearrangement uses TRBV7-8 and TRBJ2-5; 9 nucleotides line up with TRBD1. CDR1 SGHVS and CDR2 FQNEAQ come from the germline V gene. This CDR3 spans 16 amino acids. J was trimmed by 3 bases and V by 4 bases; bases with no gene match: 9. DNA for the CDR3: TGTGCCAGCAGCTCGAGGACAGGGGCCGCGGAAGAGACCCAGTACTTC. Its protein product is CASSSRTGAAEETQYF.

V and J are TRBV30 and TRBJ1-5; tentatively, D is TRBD1 (5 bases). Per the germline V gene, CDR1 is GTSNPN and CDR2 is SVGIG (reference sequence). Between the trimmed V and J ends, which lost 3 bases and 6 bases, there was a span of 12 bases. The CDR3 totals 13 residues. The CDR3 sequence is CAWSGGVSQPQHF. For the CDR3, the DNA is TGTGCCTGGAGCGGAGGGGTTAGTCAGCCCCAGCATTTT. The full variable domain, in which reference TRBV30 and TRBJ1-5 provide the parts outside the CDR3, is SQTIHQWPATLVQPVGSPLSLECTVEGTSNPNLYWYRQAAGRGLQLLFYSVGIGQISSEVPQNLSASRPQDRQFILSSKKLLLSDSGFYLCAWSGGVSQPQHFGDGTRLSIL.

The chain employs TRBV7-6 and TRBJ1-1; D unclear. The V and J ends lost 0 bases and 8 bases respectively, with 7 bases between them. This CDR3 has 12 residues. CDR1 is SGHVS and CDR2 is FNYEAQ in the germline V gene. CDR3 DNA sequence: TGTGCCAGCAGCTTAGCGGGAGCCGAAGCTTTCTTT. This sequence encodes CASSLAGAEAFF.

The rearrangement links TRBV5-4 to TRBJ2-7; D might be TRBD2 (5 bases). The ends were cut back, 3 bases at V and 6 bases at J, with 10 bases in the middle. Germline V gives CDR1 SGHNT, CDR2 YYREEE (reference sequence). The CDR3 is 12 residues long. The CDR3 reads CASSSVGVEQYF. The CDR3 bases are TGTGCCAGCAGCTCGGTCGGGGTCGAGCAGTACTTC.

V and J are TRBV29-1 and TRBJ2-1; D remains ambiguous. Germline loops: CDR1 SQVTM, CDR2 ANQGSEA. Trimming shortened V by 4 bases and J by 4 bases, and 11 bases separated the two germline ends. This CDR3 has 13 residues. The CDR3 DNA reads as TGCAGCGTTGCCCTTGGTACTTACAATGAGCAGTTCTTC. Translated: CSVALGTYNEQFF.

This clone was seen just once. The chain employs TRBV24-1 and TRBJ2-1, with 13 bases identical to TRBD2. The V segment lost 3 bases and the J segment 2 bases; nucleotides outside the gene matches: 6. Germline V gene sequence: CDR1 KGHDR, CDR2 SFDVKD. There are 18 residues in the CDR3. The CDR3 reads CATSDPGTSGKTYNEQFF. The CDR3 DNA reads TGTGCCACCAGTGATCCCGGGACTAGCGGGAAGACCTACAATGAGCAGTTCTTC.

The rearrangement uses TRBV2 and TRBJ1-5; TRBD1 matches 7 bases. CDR1 and CDR2 (germline): SNHLY, FYNNEI. V shed 7 bases and J 4 bases; nucleotides not matched to a gene: 10. The CDR3 spans 15 residues. The CDR3 sequence: CASTQGQTSNQPQHF. In DNA, the CDR3 is TGTGCCAGCACTCAGGGACAGACCTCAAATCAGCCCCAGCATTTT.

The chain links TRBV4-1 to TRBJ2-1, with 11 bases that match TRBD1. This CDR3 has 17 residues. V lost 4 bases and J lost 7; bases outside the gene matches: 12. CDR1 and CDR2 from the germline V gene are MGHRA and YSYEKL. The CDR3 sequence: CASSRPGRDRGYNEQFF. The CDR3 region has the DNA TGCGCCAGCAGCCGGCCCGGAAGGGACAGGGGGTATAATGAGCAGTTCTTC.

This rearrangement joins TRBV4-1 to TRBJ1-5; D might be TRBD1 (6 bases). Germline CDR1 reads MGHRA; CDR2 reads YSYEKL. With 1 base removed from V and 1 base from J, the gap between germline ends came to 8 bases. This CDR3 comprises 15 residues. CDR3 region: CASSQAGASNQPQHF. CDR3 sequence (DNA): TGCGCCAGCAGCCAAGCAGGGGCGAGCAATCAGCCCCAGCATTTT.

The chain links TRBV19 to TRBJ1-6; 8 bases match TRBD1. CDR1 and CDR2 from the germline V gene are LNHDA and SQIVND (reference sequence). The CDR3 consists of 13 residues. The V segment lost 6 bases and the J segment 12 bases; nucleotides outside the gene matches: 7. CDR3 bases: TGTGCCAGTAGGGACAGGGATATACGACCCCTCCACTTT. Translated, it gives CASRDRDIRPLHF.

For the CDR3, the DNA is TGTGCCAGCAGTCCCAGGGAGGGGCTGTTGGGAACCCTCCACTTT. Protein: CASSPREGLLGTLHF. The gene calls are TRBV6-5 and TRBJ1-6, with D tentatively TRBD1 (5 bases). The germline V gene has CDR1 MNHEY and CDR2 SVGAGI. The CDR3 covers 15 residues. V lost 5 bases and J lost 14, with 22 bases in between.

The V and J genes are TRBV5-6 and TRBJ1-2; 9 bases agree with TRBD1. V shed 9 bases, J shed 2 bases, and the junction held 8 bases outside the gene matches. The CDR3 is made up of 14 amino acids. Germline CDR1 SGHDT, CDR2 YYEEEE. The CDR3 protein is CATYETGGNYGYTF. DNA for the CDR3: TGTGCCACCTATGAGACAGGGGGGAACTATGGCTACACCTTC.

This clone was recorded once. The rearrangement uses TRBV6-5 and TRBJ1-5, with 7 bases fitting TRBD1. V gave up 7 bases and J gave up 4 bases; unmatched junction bases: 7. Germline V gene sequence: CDR1 MNHEY, CDR2 SVGAGI. This CDR3 is 14 amino acids long. The CDR3 nucleotides are TGTGCCAGCAATCGGGACAGCCTTAATCAGCCCCAGCATTTT. It codes for CASNRDSLNQPQHF.

The gene calls are TRBV2 and TRBJ1-6, with D perhaps matching TRBD1 (5 bases). This CDR3 region has 13 residues. V shed 5 bases and J shed 8 bases, with 10 bases lying between them. From germline, CDR1 is SNHLY and CDR2 FYNNEI. DNA of the CDR3: TGTGCCAGCAGTTCGAAAGGGGATTCACCCCTCCACTTT. This encodes CASSSKGDSPLHF.

The rearrangement links TRBV7-8 to TRBJ2-7, with TRBD1 identical over 7 bases. This CDR3 region has 15 residues. Germline CDR1 and CDR2: SGHVS and FQNEAQ. The junction had 6 bases not matched to a gene; V was cut back by 0 bases and J by 4 bases. The CDR3 sequence: CASSLAWDSIYEQYV. The CDR3 region has the DNA TGTGCCAGCAGCTTAGCGTGGGACAGCATTTACGAGCAGTACGTC.

V is TRBV5-1 and J is TRBJ2-7; TRBD2 is a possible D gene (6 bases). V shed 4 bases and J shed 0 bases, with 14 bases lying between them. The CDR3 spans 15 residues. In germline, CDR1 is SGHRS, CDR2 YFSETQ. The DNA of the CDR3 is TGCGCCAGCAGCCCGGGACTCTTTCCCTCCTACGAGCAGTACTTC. This translates into CASSPGLFPSYEQYF.

The CDR3 loop is CASSFGLAGLDTQYF. As DNA, the CDR3 is TGTGCCAGCAGCTTCGGACTAGCGGGGCTCGATACGCAGTATTTT. The chain joins TRBV7-9 to TRBJ2-3; 12 bases align to TRBD2. CDR3 size: 15 residues. Germline CDR1 SEHNR, CDR2 FQNEAQ (reference sequence). Losses at the gene ends were 3 bases for V and 6 bases for J; bases not matched to a gene: 4.

The chain carries TRBV18 and TRBJ2-7; 7 nucleotides match TRBD1. The CDR3 has 13 amino acids. The V and J ends lost 6 bases and 6 bases, in that order; junction bases with no gene match: 8. The germline V gene has CDR1 KGHSH and CDR2 LQKENI. CDR3 sequence (DNA): TGTGCCAGCTCCATGACAGGGTCCGGCGAGCAGTACTTC. Translating it yields CASSMTGSGEQYF.

The chain employs TRBV7-3 and TRBJ1-6, with 9 positions matching TRBD1. Germline values: CDR1 SGHTA, CDR2 FQGTGA. V was clipped by 4 bases and J by 9 bases; unmatched bases: 4. This CDR3 comprises 14 residues. CDR3 sequence reads: CASSSQGAGSPLHF. CDR3 bases: TGTGCCAGCAGCTCACAGGGGGCCGGTTCACCCCTCCACTTT.

The gene calls are TRBV6-1 and TRBJ1-4; the match to TRBD1 covers 9 bases. CDR1 MNHNS and CDR2 SASEGT come from the germline V gene. Trimming took 5 bases from V and 7 from J; bases not matched to a gene: 5. This CDR3 comprises 14 residues. In nucleotides, the CDR3 is TGTGCCAGCAGTCTACAGGGGGCTGGTGAAAAACTGTTTTTT. This gives the protein CASSLQGAGEKLFF.

This chain uses TRBV2 with TRBJ2-5; 9 bases fit TRBD2. CDR1 is SNHLY and CDR2 is FYNNEI in the germline V gene. This CDR3 contains 16 residues. Unmatched junction bases numbered 5, after V lost 1 base and J lost 2 bases. The DNA for the CDR3 is TGTGCCAGCAGTGAAGGGCTAGCGGGGTTTCAAGAGACCCAGTACTTC. This encodes CASSEGLAGFQETQYF.

This rearrangement joins TRBV5-4 to TRBJ2-4; TRBD2 aligns across 10 bases. The CDR3 extends over 18 amino acids. Looked up from germline, CDR1 is SGHNT and CDR2 is YYREEE (reference sequence). Germline trimming cut 2 bases from V and 0 bases from J; bases unmatched to any gene: 8. The CDR3 sequence is CASSLSSGSGIAKNIQYF. CDR3 in DNA: TGTGCCAGCAGCTTATCTAGCGGGAGTGGTATAGCCAAAAACATTCAGTACTTC.

This chain uses TRBV10-3 with TRBJ1-3; D is perhaps TRBD1 (6 bases). CDR3 length: 14 amino acids. Germline V gives CDR1 ENHRY, CDR2 SYGVKD. V lost 0 bases to trimming and J lost 4 bases, with 7 bases between them. The CDR3 region is CAISESTGGNTIYF. The CDR3 DNA reads as TGTGCCATCAGTGAGTCTACAGGGGGAAACACCATATATTTT.

The rearrangement joins TRBV5-1 to TRBJ1-1; D is uncertain. The CDR3 is 13 residues long. Trimming removed 6 bases from V and 1 base from J, with 10 bases in between. The germline V gene encodes CDR1 SGHRS and CDR2 YFSETQ. The CDR3 spells CASTPQWNTEAFF. CDR3 sequence (DNA): TGCGCCAGCACTCCTCAGTGGAACACTGAAGCTTTCTTT.

The J gene is TRBJ1-6, the V gene TRBV19; D is possibly TRBD1 (5 bases). V lost 2 bases to trimming and J lost 9 bases, with 8 bases between them. CDR1 LNHDA and CDR2 SQIVND come from the germline V gene (reference sequence). The CDR3 runs to 13 residues. This CDR3 reads CASSIPGGSPLHF. The CDR3 DNA is TGTGCCAGTAGTATACCGGGGGGTTCACCCCTCCACTTT.